This TCR beta chain originates from a study of human CD8 memory T cell subsets. The authors made TCR beta libraries using UMI-labeled 5' RACE. Source study methods: Every library of TCR beta sequences contained functional CDR3 beta clonotypes numbering between roughly 3,000 and 20,000. Reprocessing the 5' RACE reads, TCRdb reports a single entry for every CDR3 protein and omits DNA. For this entry, the V and J calls and clone size follow TCRdb and not the study's own pipeline. The listing contains just under 7,500 distinct CDR3 sequences. Regarding this clonotype: What it binds is not known.

Germline V gene data show CDR1 as SEHNR and CDR2 as FQNEAQ (reference sequence). The CDR3 runs to 14 residues. Isolation of the PBMC, which involved density gradient separation, used buffy coats from healthy donors. General study points: T cell repertoires from the stem-like memory and precursor exhausted subsets showed minimal mutual overlap.

This TCR was sampled from a human donor in good health. Input material: CD8+ T cells from PBMCs. This chain links TRBV7-9 with TRBJ1-1; TCRdb outputs TRBD1, but without DNA this stays unchecked. The CDR3 sequence: CASSLRGTNTEAFF.